This record looks at one T cell receptor beta chain sequence and its context. The record originates from a study of blood T cell repertoires in COVID-19. Study details: Material from acute and convalescent COVID-19 was sourced from the United States, Italy and Spain. T cells, B-cell-depleted T cells, or PBMCs supplied cDNA or gDNA.

How the authors handled the data: Quantification of nucleated cells was approximated via reference gene primer amplification. Assay used: immunoSEQ multiplex PCR; TCRdb lists only in-frame clones, some missing. V and J calls and clone size are copied from that table; D and trimming were computed from the DNA. In the table there are tens of thousands of clones, approximately 89% of which are singletons. The clonotype was recovered from a man aged 60 to 69 with acute or convalescent COVID-19. The sample comprised peripheral blood.

The CDR3 nucleotides are TGTGCCAGCAGCTTAATCGGTGACAATGAGCAGTTCTTC. Protein product: CASSLIGDNEQFF. The chain combines TRBV7-3 with TRBJ2-1; D is undetermined. Deletions cut 1 base from V and 5 bases from J, with 6 bases between. Germline V gene data show CDR1 as SGHTA and CDR2 as FQGTGA. This CDR3 contains 13 residues. Looking up the rest from reference TRBV7-3 and TRBJ2-1 gives the full variable domain: GAGVSQTPSNKVTEKGKYVELRCDPISGHTALYWYRQSLGQGPEFLIYFQGTGAADDSGLPNDRFFAVRPEGSVSTLKIQRTERGDSAVYLCASSLIGDNEQFFGPGTRLTVL.